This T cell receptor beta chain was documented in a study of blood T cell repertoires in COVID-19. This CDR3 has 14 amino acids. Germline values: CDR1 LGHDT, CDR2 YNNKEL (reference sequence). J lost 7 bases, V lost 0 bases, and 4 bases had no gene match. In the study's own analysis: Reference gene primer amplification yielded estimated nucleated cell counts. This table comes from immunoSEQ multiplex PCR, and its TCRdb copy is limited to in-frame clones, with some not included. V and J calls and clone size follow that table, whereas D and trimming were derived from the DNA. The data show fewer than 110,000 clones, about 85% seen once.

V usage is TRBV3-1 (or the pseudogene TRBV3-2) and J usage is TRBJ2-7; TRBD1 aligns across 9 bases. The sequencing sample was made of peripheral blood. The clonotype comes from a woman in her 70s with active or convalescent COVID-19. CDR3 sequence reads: CASSQENRGQEQYF. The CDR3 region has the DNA TGTGCCAGCAGCCAAGAAAACAGGGGGCAGGAGCAGTACTTC.